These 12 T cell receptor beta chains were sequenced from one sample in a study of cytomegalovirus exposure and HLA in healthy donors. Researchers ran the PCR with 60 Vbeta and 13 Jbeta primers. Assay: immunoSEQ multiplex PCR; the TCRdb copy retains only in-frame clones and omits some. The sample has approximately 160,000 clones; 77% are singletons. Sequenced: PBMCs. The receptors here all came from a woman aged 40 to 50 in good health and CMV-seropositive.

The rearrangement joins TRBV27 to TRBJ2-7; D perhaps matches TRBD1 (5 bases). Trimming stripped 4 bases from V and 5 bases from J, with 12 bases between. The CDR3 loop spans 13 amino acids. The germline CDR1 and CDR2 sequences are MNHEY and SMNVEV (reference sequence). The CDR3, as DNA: TGTGCCAGCAGTTGGGGCATTGGAAACGAGCAGTACTTC. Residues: CASSWGIGNEQYF.

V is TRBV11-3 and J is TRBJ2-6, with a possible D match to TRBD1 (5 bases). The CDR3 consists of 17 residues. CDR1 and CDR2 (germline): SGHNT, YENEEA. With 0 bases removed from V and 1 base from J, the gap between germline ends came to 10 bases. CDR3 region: CASSLEPPGSGANVLTF. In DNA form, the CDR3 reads TGTGCCAGCAGCTTAGAGCCCCCAGGGTCTGGGGCCAACGTCCTGACTTTC.

Here the CDR3 reads CASSHSGGPHSGANVLTF. The CDR3 bases are TGTGCCAGCAGTCATAGCGGGGGCCCTCACTCTGGGGCCAACGTCCTGACTTTC. This chain connects TRBV5-4 to TRBJ2-6; the match to TRBD2 covers 9 bases. J lost 0 bases, V lost 5 bases, and 9 bases had no gene match. In germline, CDR1 is SGHNT, CDR2 YYREEE (reference sequence). This CDR3 has 18 amino acids.

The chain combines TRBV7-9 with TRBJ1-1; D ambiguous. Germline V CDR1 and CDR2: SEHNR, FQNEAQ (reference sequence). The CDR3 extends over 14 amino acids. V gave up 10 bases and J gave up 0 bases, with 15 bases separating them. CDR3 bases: TGTGCCACGCTTCTAGGAACGGTGAACACTGAAGCTTTCTTT. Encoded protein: CATLLGTVNTEAFF.

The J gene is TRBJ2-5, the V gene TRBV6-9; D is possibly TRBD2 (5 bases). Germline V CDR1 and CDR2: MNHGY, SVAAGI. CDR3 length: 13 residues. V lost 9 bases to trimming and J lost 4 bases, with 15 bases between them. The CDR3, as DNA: TGTGCCAGTATCCTCGGACTTCTAGAGACCCAGTACTTC. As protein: CASILGLLETQYF.

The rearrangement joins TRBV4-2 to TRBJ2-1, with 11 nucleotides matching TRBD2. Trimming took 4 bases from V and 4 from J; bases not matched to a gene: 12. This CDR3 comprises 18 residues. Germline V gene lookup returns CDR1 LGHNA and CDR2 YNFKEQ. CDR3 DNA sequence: TGTGCCAGCAGCCGGGATTGGACTAGCGGGCCTTTGTACAATGAGCAGTTCTTC. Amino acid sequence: CASSRDWTSGPLYNEQFF.

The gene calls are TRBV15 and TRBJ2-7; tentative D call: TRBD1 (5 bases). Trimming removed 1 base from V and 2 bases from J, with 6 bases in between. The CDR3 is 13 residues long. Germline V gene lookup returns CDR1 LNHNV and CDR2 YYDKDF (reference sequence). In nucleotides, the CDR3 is TGTGCCACCAGCAGAGGACAGACCTACGAGCAGTACTTC. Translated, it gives CATSRGQTYEQYF.

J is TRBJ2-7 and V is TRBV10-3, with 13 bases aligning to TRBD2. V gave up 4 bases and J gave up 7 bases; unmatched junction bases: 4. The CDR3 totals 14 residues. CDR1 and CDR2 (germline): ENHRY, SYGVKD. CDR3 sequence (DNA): TGTGCCATCAGTGTTGGACTAGCGGGGGAGGAGCAGTACTTC. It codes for CAISVGLAGEEQYF.

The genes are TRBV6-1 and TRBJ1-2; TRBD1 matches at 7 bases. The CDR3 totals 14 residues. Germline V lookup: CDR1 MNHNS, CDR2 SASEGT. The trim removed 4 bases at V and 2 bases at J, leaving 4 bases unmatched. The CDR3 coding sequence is TGTGCCAGCAGTGGAACGACAGGGAACTATGGCTACACCTTC. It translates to CASSGTTGNYGYTF.

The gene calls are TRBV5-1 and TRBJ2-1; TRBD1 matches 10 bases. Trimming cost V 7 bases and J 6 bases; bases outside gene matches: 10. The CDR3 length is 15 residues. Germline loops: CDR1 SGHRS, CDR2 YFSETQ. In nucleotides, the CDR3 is TGCGCCAGCTGCCCTAGGGACAGGGGTGCCAATGAGCAGTTCTTC. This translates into CASCPRDRGANEQFF.

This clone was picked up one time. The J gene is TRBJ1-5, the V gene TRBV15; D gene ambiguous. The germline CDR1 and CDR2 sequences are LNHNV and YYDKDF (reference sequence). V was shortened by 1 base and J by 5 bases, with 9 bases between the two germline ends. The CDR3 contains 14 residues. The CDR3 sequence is CATSRGKGDQPQHF. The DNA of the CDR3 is TGTGCCACCAGCAGAGGGAAGGGAGATCAGCCCCAGCATTTT.

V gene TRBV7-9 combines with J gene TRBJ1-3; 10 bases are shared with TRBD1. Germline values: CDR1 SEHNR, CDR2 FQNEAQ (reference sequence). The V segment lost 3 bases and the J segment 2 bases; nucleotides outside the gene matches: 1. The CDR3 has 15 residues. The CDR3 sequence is CASSFGQGAGNTIYF. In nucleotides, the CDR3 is TGTGCCAGCAGCTTTGGACAGGGGGCTGGAAACACCATATATTTT.